The present TCR beta chain was sequenced within a study of identical twins. Study conclusions and caveats: Compared with unrelated sharing, twin-shared out-of-frame alpha sequences had more low-probability sequences.

TCRdb reprocessed the 5' RACE reads with MiXCR, giving one entry per CDR3 protein. Of about 700,000 distinct CDR3 sequences listed, approximately 6% are singletons. The table lists this clonotype with many counts. Its antigen is not identified. Healthy Caucasians were all of the donors. The sequenced sample consisted of naive T cells sorted from blood. This TCR was recovered from a young man in good health.

The CDR3 nucleotides are TGTGCCACCAGTGATTTTAGGGCTGACGGGGAGCTGTTTTTT. Its protein product is CATSDFRADGELFF. The chain joins TRBV24-1 to TRBJ2-2, with D unresolved. V gave up 1 base and J gave up 7 bases, with 9 bases separating them. Germline V gives CDR1 KGHDR, CDR2 SFDVKD. The CDR3 is made up of 14 amino acids.